A selection of T cell receptor beta chains follows, all from one sample in a study of human T cells and chemical hapten exposure. TCRdb fed the reads into MiXCR, producing one record per CDR3 protein. The data hold about 120,000 distinct CDR3 sequences, with less than 10% observed a single time. The specimen sequenced was whole blood. These receptors originate from a human donor in good health. Some clones in this sample may be carry-over from other donors' samples. CDR3s include the opening cysteine and the closing phenylalanine or tryptophan. A D gene is named only where the DNA matches it firmly. Only part of the rows carry a size: once, few, many, or a class if the clone is expanded.

abundance	v_gene	d_gene	j_gene	CDR3nt	CDR3aa
many	TRBV29-1	.	TRBJ2-2	TGCAGCGTACCAGGAAAAACGAACACCGGGGAGCTGTTTTTT	CSVPGKTNTGELFF
many	TRBV6-6	.	TRBJ2-4	TGTGCCAGCAGCGCTACAGGGTTAGCCAAAAACATTCAGTACTTC	CASSATGLAKNIQYF
few	TRBV20-1	TRBD1	TRBJ2-5	TGCAGTGCCCAAGTCGGGACAGGGTTTCCTCGGACCCAGTACTTC	CSAQVGTGFPRTQYF
.	TRBV6-4	TRBD1	TRBJ1-2	TGTGCCAGCAGACCAACAGGGGGAGGTGGTATCGGCTACACCTTC	CASRPTGGGGIGYTF
.	TRBV6-1	TRBD2	TRBJ2-2	TGTGCCAGCAGCCAGAGCGGGAGTTGGACCGGGGAGCTGTTTTTT	CASSQSGSWTGELFF
few	TRBV29-1	.	TRBJ2-1	TGCAGCGTTGGTGGGGGGAGCTCCTACAATGAGCAGTTCTTC	CSVGGGSSYNEQFF
few	TRBV6-5	.	TRBJ2-5	TGTGCCAGCAGTTATGGCGAGGATGGACGGGAGACCCAGTACTTC	CASSYGEDGRETQYF
many	TRBV4-2	.	TRBJ1-3	TGTGCCAGCAGCCAGGGACGGACGAACTCTGGAAACACCATATATTTT	CASSQGRTNSGNTIYF
few	TRBV12-3/TRBV12-4	.	TRBJ2-1	TGTGCCAGCAGACCACAGGGCCATGAGCAGTTCTTC	CASRPQGHEQFF
.	TRBV7-8	.	TRBJ2-7	TGTGCCAGCACCGGAGACACCTACGAGCAGTACTTC	CASTGDTYEQYF
few	TRBV5-1	.	TRBJ1-6	TGCGCCAGCAGCTTGTGGTTCCCCCGGGATTCACCCCTCCACTTT	CASSLWFPRDSPLHF
many	TRBV20-1	.	TRBJ2-1	TGCAGTGCTAGAGGAACCGGGGGACAGAACTCCTACAATGAGCAGTTCTTC	CSARGTGGQNSYNEQFF
.	TRBV6-1	.	TRBJ2-2	TGTGCCAGCAGTGAAGAGAGGGGACGGAAAAACACCGGGGAGCTGTTTTTT	CASSEERGRKNTGELFF
.	TRBV6-2/TRBV6-3	.	TRBJ1-1	TGTGCCAGCACCCCAAGGGACCGTACCACTGAAGCTTTCTTT	CASTPRDRTTEAFF
few	TRBV20-1	.	TRBJ2-7	TGCAGTGCTAGTGGTGGTGACAGTTACTACGAGCAGTACTTC	CSASGGDSYYEQYF
many	TRBV13	TRBD1	TRBJ1-6	TGTGCCAGCAGCTTAGGTAGGGGGCGATCACCCCTCCACTTT	CASSLGRGRSPLHF
.	TRBV6-1	.	TRBJ1-1	TGTGCCAGCCGGCTGGGCAACACTGAAGCTTTCTTT	CASRLGNTEAFF
many	TRBV7-9	.	TRBJ1-5	TGTGCCAGCAGCTTTGGCCCCAATCAGCCCCAGCATTTT	CASSFGPNQPQHF
many	TRBV2	.	TRBJ1-1	TGTGCCAGCAGTGCGGGGGGGAACACTGAAGCTTTCTTT	CASSAGGNTEAFF
.	TRBV5-1	TRBD2	TRBJ2-7	TGCGCCAGCAGCTTGGGACTAGCAGAGAACTACGAGCAGTACTTC	CASSLGLAENYEQYF
many	TRBV20-1	TRBD1	TRBJ2-2	TGCAGTGCTAAAGACAGGGGGCGCGACACCGGGGAGCTGTTTTTT	CSAKDRGRDTGELFF
many	TRBV25-1	.	TRBJ2-3	TGTGCCAGCCGGGACCTCCGGGATACGCAGTATTTT	CASRDLRDTQYF
.	TRBV5-5	.	TRBJ2-7	TGTGCCAGCAGCTTGTCCGCAGGAGTCTCCTACGAGCAGTACTTC	CASSLSAGVSYEQYF
many	TRBV20-1	.	TRBJ2-1	TGCAGTGCTGGGGGGACGAGGCAGGGACAGTTCTTC	CSAGGTRQGQFF
many	TRBV10-3	.	TRBJ1-5	TGTGCCATCAGAAGAGGGCCAGGGGAGAATCAGCCCCAGCATTTT	CAIRRGPGENQPQHF
.	TRBV12-3/TRBV12-4	TRBD2	TRBJ2-7	TGTGCCAGCAGTCTAGCGGGGGGGCCGAGGAGCTCCTACGAGCAGTACTTC	CASSLAGGPRSSYEQYF
.	TRBV6-5	.	TRBJ2-2	TGTGCCAGCAGTTACTCTGGGAAGAACACCGGGGAGCTGTTTTTT	CASSYSGKNTGELFF
.	TRBV12-3/TRBV12-4	TRBD1	TRBJ2-2	TGTGCCAGCAGTTTACGAGATCCCACAGGGGATTATAACACCGGGGAGCTGTTTTTT	CASSLRDPTGDYNTGELFF
many	TRBV4-2	.	TRBJ1-2	TGTGCCAGCAGCCAAGAATGGAGGGTGGGGCTCTATGGCTACACCTTC	CASSQEWRVGLYGYTF
.	TRBV10-3	.	TRBJ2-3	TGTGCCATCAGTGAGTCTAGCGCTAATACGCAGTATTTT	CAISESSANTQYF
many	TRBV7-9	.	TRBJ1-6	TGTGCCAGCAGCTTAGACGCCGGGATCTGGCCCCTCCACTTT	CASSLDAGIWPLHF
few	TRBV6-5	.	TRBJ2-1	TGTGCCAGCAGTACCCCGTCCTTCAGCTCGAATGAGCAGTTCTTC	CASSTPSFSSNEQFF
many	TRBV5-6	TRBD1	TRBJ2-1	TGTGCCAGCAGCTCCGTGAGACAGGGGACCCCTTTCAATGAGCAGTTCTTC	CASSSVRQGTPFNEQFF
.	TRBV29-1	.	TRBJ2-3	TGCAGCGTTGATCCGGGACCCAGCTTGTATTTT	CSVDPGPSLYF
few	TRBV5-5	.	TRBJ2-5	TGTGCCAGCAGCTTTGAGTACCAAGAGACCCAGTACTTC	CASSFEYQETQYF
few	TRBV11-2	TRBD2	TRBJ2-5	TGTGCCAGCAGCTTAGATGATAGCGGGGGGGCCGGAGAGACCCAGTACTTC	CASSLDDSGGAGETQYF
.	TRBV6-5	.	TRBJ2-5	TGTGCCAGTGGCTGGGAGACCCAGTACTTC	CASGWETQYF
few	TRBV4-2	.	TRBJ1-5	TGTGCCAGCAGCCAAGTACAGGGACGGCAGCCCCAGCATTTT	CASSQVQGRQPQHF
many	TRBV5-1	.	TRBJ2-1	TGCGCCAGCAGCTTGGAGGGCAGGGCCTCCTACAATGAGCAGTTCTTC	CASSLEGRASYNEQFF
few	TRBV11-2	TRBD2	TRBJ2-5	TGTGCCAGCAGCTTATCTCTGGGGGAGGGGCAAGAGACCCAGTACTTC	CASSLSLGEGQETQYF
many	TRBV27	.	TRBJ1-5	TGTGCCAGCAGTTTAGGGGCAGTTAGCAATCAGCCCCAGCATTTT	CASSLGAVSNQPQHF
many	TRBV18	.	TRBJ1-4	TGTGCCAGCTCACCACCGGACAACCCCGAAAAACTGTTTTTT	CASSPPDNPEKLFF
.	TRBV6-6	TRBD2	TRBJ2-1	TGTGCCAGCAGTTACTCTGGCGGGGGGGCTTACAATGAGCAGTTCTTC	CASSYSGGGAYNEQFF
.	TRBV25-1	.	TRBJ1-1	TGTGCCAGCAGTGAAAGGGGCCTTACTGAAGCTTTCTTT	CASSERGLTEAFF
.	TRBV19	.	TRBJ2-1	TGTGCCAGTAGTATCGTTCCCTACAATGAGCAGTTCTTC	CASSIVPYNEQFF
few	TRBV19	.	TRBJ2-5	TGTGCCAGTAGTATTAGTTCGTCAGAGACCCAGTACTTC	CASSISSSETQYF
many	TRBV7-8	TRBD2	TRBJ2-3	TGTGCCAGCACCCGAAAGGGGCTACTAGCGGGGTCCACAGATACGCAGTATTTT	CASTRKGLLAGSTDTQYF
few	TRBV29-1	.	TRBJ2-3	TGCAGCGTTGAAGAGGCGGATACGCAGTATTTT	CSVEEADTQYF
.	TRBV5-1	.	TRBJ1-5	TGCGCCAGCAGCTTGGGCCAGGGACCAGAGCCCCAGCATTTT	CASSLGQGPEPQHF
.	TRBV10-1	TRBD2	TRBJ2-5	TGCGCCAGCAGTGAGTCGGGTCTAGCGGGAGAGACCCAGTACTTC	CASSESGLAGETQYF
many	TRBV7-2	.	TRBJ2-7	TGTGCCAGCAGCCGAAACGCAGTGAATTACGAGCAGTACTTC	CASSRNAVNYEQYF
few	TRBV6-4	.	TRBJ2-1	TGTGCCAGCAGTGAAGCCAGGGGTACAGGTGAGCAGTTCTTC	CASSEARGTGEQFF